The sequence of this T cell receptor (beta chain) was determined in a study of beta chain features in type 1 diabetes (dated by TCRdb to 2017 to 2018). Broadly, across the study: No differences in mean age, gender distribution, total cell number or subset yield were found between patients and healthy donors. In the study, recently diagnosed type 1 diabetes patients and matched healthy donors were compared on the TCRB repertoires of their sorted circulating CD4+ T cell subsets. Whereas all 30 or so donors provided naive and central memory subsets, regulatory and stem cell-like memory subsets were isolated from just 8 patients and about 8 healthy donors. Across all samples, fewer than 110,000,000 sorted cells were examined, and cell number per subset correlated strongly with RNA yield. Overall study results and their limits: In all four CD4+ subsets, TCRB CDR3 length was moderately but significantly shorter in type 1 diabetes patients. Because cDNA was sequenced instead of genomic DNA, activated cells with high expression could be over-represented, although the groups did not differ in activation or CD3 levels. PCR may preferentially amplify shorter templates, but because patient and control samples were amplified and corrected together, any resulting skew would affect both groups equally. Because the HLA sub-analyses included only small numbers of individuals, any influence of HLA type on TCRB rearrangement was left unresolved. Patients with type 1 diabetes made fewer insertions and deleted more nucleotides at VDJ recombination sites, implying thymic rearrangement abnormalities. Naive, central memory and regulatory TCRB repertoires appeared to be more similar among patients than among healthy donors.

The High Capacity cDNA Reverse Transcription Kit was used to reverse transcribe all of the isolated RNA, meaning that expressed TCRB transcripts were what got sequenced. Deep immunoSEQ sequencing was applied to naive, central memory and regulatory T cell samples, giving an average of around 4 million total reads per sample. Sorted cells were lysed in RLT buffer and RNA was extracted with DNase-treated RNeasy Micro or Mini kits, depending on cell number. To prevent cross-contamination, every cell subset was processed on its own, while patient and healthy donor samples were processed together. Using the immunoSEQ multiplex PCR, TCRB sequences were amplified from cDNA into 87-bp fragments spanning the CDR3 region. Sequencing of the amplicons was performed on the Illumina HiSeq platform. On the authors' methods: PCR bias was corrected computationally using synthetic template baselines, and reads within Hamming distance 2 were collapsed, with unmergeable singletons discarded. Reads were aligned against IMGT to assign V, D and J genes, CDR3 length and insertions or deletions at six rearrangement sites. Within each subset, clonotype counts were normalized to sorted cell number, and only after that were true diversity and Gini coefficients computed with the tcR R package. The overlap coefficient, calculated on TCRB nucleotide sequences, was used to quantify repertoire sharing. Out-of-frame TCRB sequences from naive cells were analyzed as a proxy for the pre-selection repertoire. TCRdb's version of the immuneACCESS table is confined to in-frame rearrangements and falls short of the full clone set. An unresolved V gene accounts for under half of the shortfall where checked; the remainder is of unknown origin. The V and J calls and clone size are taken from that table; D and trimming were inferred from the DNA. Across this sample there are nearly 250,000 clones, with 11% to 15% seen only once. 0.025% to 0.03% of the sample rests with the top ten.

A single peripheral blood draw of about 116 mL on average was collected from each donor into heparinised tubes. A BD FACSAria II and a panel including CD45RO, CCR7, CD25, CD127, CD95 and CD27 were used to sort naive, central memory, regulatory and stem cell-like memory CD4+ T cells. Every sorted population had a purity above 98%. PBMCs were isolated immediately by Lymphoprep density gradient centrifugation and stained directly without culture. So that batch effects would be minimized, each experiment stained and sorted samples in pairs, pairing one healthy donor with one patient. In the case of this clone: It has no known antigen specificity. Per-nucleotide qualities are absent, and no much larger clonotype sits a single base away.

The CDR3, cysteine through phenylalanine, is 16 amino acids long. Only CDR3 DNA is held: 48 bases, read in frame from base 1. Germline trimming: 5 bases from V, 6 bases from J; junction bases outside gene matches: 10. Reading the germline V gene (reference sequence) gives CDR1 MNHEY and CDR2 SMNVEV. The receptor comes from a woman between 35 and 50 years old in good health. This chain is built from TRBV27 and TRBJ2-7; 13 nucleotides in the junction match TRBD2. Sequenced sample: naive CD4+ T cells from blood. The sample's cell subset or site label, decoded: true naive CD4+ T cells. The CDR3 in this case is CASSVRLAGGPREQYF. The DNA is TGTGCCAGCAGTGTTCGACTAGCGGGGGGCCCTCGCGAGCAGTACTTC.